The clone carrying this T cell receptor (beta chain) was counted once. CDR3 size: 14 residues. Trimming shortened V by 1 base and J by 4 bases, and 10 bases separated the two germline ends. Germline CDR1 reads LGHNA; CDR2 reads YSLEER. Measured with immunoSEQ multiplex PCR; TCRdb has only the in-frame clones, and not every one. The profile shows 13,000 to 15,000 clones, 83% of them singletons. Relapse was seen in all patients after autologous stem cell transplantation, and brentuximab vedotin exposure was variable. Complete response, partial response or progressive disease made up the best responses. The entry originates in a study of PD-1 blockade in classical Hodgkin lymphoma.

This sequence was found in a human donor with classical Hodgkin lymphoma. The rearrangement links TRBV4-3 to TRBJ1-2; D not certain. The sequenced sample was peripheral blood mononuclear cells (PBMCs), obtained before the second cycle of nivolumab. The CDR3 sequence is CASSQVDWSYGYTF. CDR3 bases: TGCGCCAGCAGCCAAGTGGACTGGAGCTATGGCTACACCTTC.